This T cell receptor beta chain was observed in a study of blood T cell repertoires in COVID-19. TCRdb keeps only in-frame clones here, not all; method: immunoSEQ multiplex PCR. The sample includes roughly 350,000 clones, around 87% of them seen just once. The V gene's germline CDR1 is SGHNT and CDR2 YYREEE (reference sequence). V lost 4 bases, J lost 1 base, and 8 bases stayed unmatched. CDR3 length: 15 amino acids. Sequenced sample: peripheral blood. The receptor's source is a woman aged 50 to 60 with COVID-19, enrolled during active disease. This chain links TRBV5-4 with TRBJ2-7, with 7 bases that match TRBD2. This CDR3 is CASSTSAELSYEQYF. The CDR3 coding sequence is TGTGCCAGCAGCACTAGCGCCGAGCTTTCCTACGAGCAGTACTTC. The full variable domain, rest sourced from reference TRBV5-4 and TRBJ2-7, is ETGVTQSPTHLIKTRGQQVTLRCSSQSGHNTVSWYQQALGQGPQFIFQYYREEENGRGNFPPRFSGLQFPNYSSELNVNALELDDSALYLCASSTSAELSYEQYFGPGTRLTVT.